Listed below are T cell receptor beta chains from one sample, sequenced in a study of CD8+CD57+ T cells in acquired aplastic anemia. A single record per CDR3 protein comes from TCRdb applying MiXCR to the reads. The sample includes roughly 81,000 distinct CDR3 sequences, about half of them seen just once. The source material was sorted CD4+, CD8+, or CD8+CD57+ T cells (not recorded which) from PBMCs. These receptors were obtained from a human donor in good health, serving as a control. The CDR3 runs from the conserved cysteine through the conserved F or W. A D gene is named only where the DNA matches it firmly. Rows give clone size only sometimes, using once, few, many, or a class for an expanded clone.

abundance | j_gene | v_gene | d_gene | CDR3nt | CDR3aa
. | TRBJ2-3 | TRBV10-2 | TRBD2 | TGCGCCAGCATGGGTAGCGGGGGGTACACAGATACGCAGTATTTT | CASMGSGGYTDTQYF
. | TRBJ2-2 | TRBV7-6 | . | TGTGCCAGCAGCCCGCGGCCAGGGCCCACCGGGGAGCTGTTTTTT | CASSPRPGPTGELFF
many | TRBJ1-2 | TRBV24-1 | . | TGTGCCACCAGTGGATTACTACAGAACGGTACTTCCGACTATGGCTACACCTTC | CATSGLLQNGTSDYGYTF
many | TRBJ1-1 | TRBV12-3/TRBV12-4 | . | TGTGCCAGCAGTTTTACGGCGCGTGAAGCTTTCTTT | CASSFTAREAFF
. | TRBJ2-3 | TRBV15 | TRBD2 | TGTGCCACCAGCAGCCAGCGGGGGGGCACAGATACGCAGTATTTT | CATSSQRGGTDTQYF
many | TRBJ1-2 | TRBV24-1 | TRBD1 | TGTGCCACCAGTGATTCTCATGACAGGGGCTATGGCTACACCTTC | CATSDSHDRGYGYTF
. | TRBJ1-6 | TRBV10-3 | . | TGTGCCATCAGTGAAGGGGGGTCAGATAATTCACCCCTCCACTTT | CAISEGGSDNSPLHF
. | TRBJ2-3 | TRBV15 | . | TGTGCCACCAGCAGAGACCCAGGTAGTGGGAAGACAGATACGCAGTATTTT | CATSRDPGSGKTDTQYF
. | TRBJ1-1 | TRBV27 | . | TGTGCCAGCAGTTTAACTCCGGTTGGGACTGAAGCTTTCTTT | CASSLTPVGTEAFF
. | TRBJ1-4 | TRBV3-1 | . | TGTGCCAGCAGCCAAGGGAAAAAACTGTTTTTT | CASSQGKKLFF
. | TRBJ1-2 | TRBV10-2 | . | TGCGCCAGCGGCGTGGGGGGTGGCTACACCTTC | CASGVGGGYTF
. | TRBJ2-6 | TRBV15 | TRBD1 | TGTGCCACCAGCAGAGCTACAGGGGATGGGGCCAACGTCCTGACTTTC | CATSRATGDGANVLTF
many | TRBJ2-5 | TRBV20-1 | TRBD2 | TGCAGTGCTAGTATGGCGCGGGAGGGCCGGGAGACCCAGTACTTC | CSASMAREGRETQYF
. | TRBJ1-2 | TRBV29-1 | . | TGCAGCGTTGATGGATGGGGGGGACATGGCTACACCTTC | CSVDGWGGHGYTF
. | TRBJ2-1 | TRBV11-2 | . | TGTGCCAGCAGCTTAGGGTCCACAGAGCAGTTCTTC | CASSLGSTEQFF
. | TRBJ2-1 | TRBV27 | . | TGTGCCAGCAAAAGGGGAGTGGCCGGACCCTACAATGAGCAGTTCTTC | CASKRGVAGPYNEQFF
once | TRBJ2-5 | TRBV19 | . | TGTGCCAGTAGTATCGAGGGGGATCGGGGGGAACAAGAGACCCAGTACTTC | CASSIEGDRGEQETQYF
. | TRBJ2-3 | TRBV30 | . | TGTGCCTGGAGTGGGGTCGATACGCAGTATTTT | CAWSGVDTQYF
few | TRBJ1-4 | TRBV6-1 | . | TGTGCCACACGTACAGGTTATTATCTGTTTTTT | CATRTGYYLFF
. | TRBJ2-3 | TRBV24-1 | . | TGTGCCACCAGTGACCCGGACCCAGCACGTGGCACAGATACGCAGTATTTT | CATSDPDPARGTDTQYF
many | TRBJ2-7 | TRBV7-9 | . | TGTGCCAGCAGCCCCACCTCCGCGGAGGGGAGTATTGACGAGCAGTACTTC | CASSPTSAEGSIDEQYF
few | TRBJ2-3 | TRBV7-3 | . | TGTGCCAGCAGCTTACTAGGCACAGATACGCAGTATTTT | CASSLLGTDTQYF
. | TRBJ1-1 | TRBV18 | . | TGTGCCAGCTCACCGGCGGGATTCATGAACACTGAAGCTTTCTTT | CASSPAGFMNTEAFF
many | TRBJ2-1 | TRBV9 | . | TGTGCCAGCAGCGTAGGGCACCTAGGGGTCTACAATGAGCAGTTCTTC | CASSVGHLGVYNEQFF
many | TRBJ1-2 | TRBV5-1 | . | TGCGCCAGCAGCTTGACAGGGAGCTATGGCTACACCTTC | CASSLTGSYGYTF
. | TRBJ2-5 | TRBV15 | . | TGTGCCACCAGCATAGGGGGGCAAGAGACCCAGTACTTC | CATSIGGQETQYF
many | TRBJ2-6 | TRBV19 | . | TGTGCCAGTAGTATTGGGACTGGGGCCAACGTCCTGACTTTC | CASSIGTGANVLTF
few | TRBJ1-3 | TRBV30 | . | TGTGCCTGGAGCGAGGGGACCTTCTCTGGAAACACCATATATTTT | CAWSEGTFSGNTIYF
many | TRBJ2-3 | TRBV10-1 | TRBD2 | TGCGCCAGCAGTGAGTGGGGGGGAACCCAGGATACGCAGTATTTT | CASSEWGGTQDTQYF
few | TRBJ1-1 | TRBV15 | . | TGTGCCACCAGCAGGTATGGAAGCGGGGCCAATGAAGCTTTCTTT | CATSRYGSGANEAFF
few | TRBJ1-2 | TRBV15 | . | TGTGCCACCGGTAGGGGGTTCGATAGCTATGGCTACACCTTC | CATGRGFDSYGYTF
. | TRBJ2-7 | TRBV10-3 | TRBD2 | TGTGCCATCAGGGAACAAGCGGGATACGAGCAGTACTTC | CAIREQAGYEQYF
. | TRBJ2-7 | TRBV25-1 | . | TGTGCCAGCAGTGGGGTAGTAGACGCGCAGTACTTC | CASSGVVDAQYF
. | TRBJ1-2 | TRBV10-3 | . | TGTGCCATCGCAGGGGAAACTAACTATGGCTACACCTTC | CAIAGETNYGYTF
. | TRBJ2-1 | TRBV9 | . | TGTGCCAGCAGCTACGGACTAACCCCAGAGCAGTTCTTC | CASSYGLTPEQFF
few | TRBJ2-3 | TRBV12-3/TRBV12-4 | . | TGTGCCAGCAGATCTAGGGAGGATACGCAGTATTTT | CASRSREDTQYF
few | TRBJ1-2 | TRBV4-2 | TRBD1 | TGTGCCAGCAGCCAAGCCCCTGGCCCGACAGGGGAGGGCTATGGCTACACCTTC | CASSQAPGPTGEGYGYTF
. | TRBJ2-7 | TRBV6-1 | . | TGTGCCAGCGCAAAAACCCAGACTACCTACGAGCAGTACTTC | CASAKTQTTYEQYF
. | TRBJ2-5 | TRBV12-5 | . | TGTGCTAGCAGACAGTCGTACCAAGAGACCCAGTACTTC | CASRQSYQETQYF
once | TRBJ1-2 | TRBV7-8 | . | TGTGCCAGCAGCTCCCTCGCGGAAGGGGTCTATGGCTACACCTTC | CASSSLAEGVYGYTF
once | TRBJ1-2 | TRBV29-1 | TRBD1 | TGCAGCGTCGTAGGACAGGGGTCGAACTATGGCTACACCTTC | CSVVGQGSNYGYTF
once | TRBJ2-7 | TRBV27 | TRBD1 | TGTGCCCGCACCCCATCCGGGACAGGGACCTACGAGCAGTACTTC | CARTPSGTGTYEQYF
. | TRBJ2-4 | TRBV27 | . | TGTGCCAGCAGTTTGCAGAAAGAGGACATTCAGTACTTC | CASSLQKEDIQYF
. | TRBJ1-1 | TRBV10-3 | . | TGTGCCATCAGTGAAGGGGTAAGCACTGAAGCTTTCTTT | CAISEGVSTEAFF
. | TRBJ2-3 | TRBV5-1 | . | TGCGCCAGCAGCTTGGGTTCAGGGATGGGCACAGATACGCAGTATTTT | CASSLGSGMGTDTQYF
. | TRBJ1-6 | TRBV9 | TRBD1 | TGTGCCAGCAGCTTGGAAGGGACAGGGGGTAATTCACCCCTCCACTTT | CASSLEGTGGNSPLHF
few | TRBJ2-3 | TRBV20-1 | TRBD2 | TGCAGTGCTGTCATAGCGGGGGGGCAAAGTGGGGATACGCGGTATTTT | CSAVIAGGQSGDTRYF
. | TRBJ2-5 | TRBV10-2 | . | TGCGCCAGCAGTGAGACAGATCGGGGGTTAGAGACCCAGTACTTC | CASSETDRGLETQYF
. | TRBJ2-7 | TRBV7-9 | . | TGTGCCAGCAGCGCCCCCCTCGTGGGCGGCCTCGAGCAGTACTTC | CASSAPLVGGLEQYF
many | TRBJ1-1 | TRBV9 | . | TGTGCCAGCAGCGTCACGGAGGGCACTGAAGCTTTCTTT | CASSVTEGTEAFF
. | TRBJ1-1 | TRBV11-2 | . | TGTGCCAGCAGGTGGGGGGAGAACACTGAAGCTTTCTTT | CASRWGENTEAFF
. | TRBJ2-5 | TRBV19 | TRBD1 | TGTGCCAGTACCTTGACAGGGCCCGGAGAGACCCAGTACTTC | CASTLTGPGETQYF
. | TRBJ2-7 | TRBV6-2/TRBV6-3 | TRBD1 | TGTGCCAGCAGGCCCCCCGGGACAGAGTTTCCCTCCTCCTACGAGCAGTACTTC | CASRPPGTEFPSSYEQYF
many | TRBJ2-7 | TRBV20-1 | TRBD1 | TGCAGTGCTAGAGAGCAAACAGGGGCCCGATCCTACGAGCAGTACTTC | CSAREQTGARSYEQYF
. | TRBJ1-3 | TRBV30 | . | TGTGCCTGGACGGTAGGGGACCGGGGAAACACCATATATTTT | CAWTVGDRGNTIYF
many | TRBJ2-7 | TRBV2 | . | TGTGCCAGCAGTGCACACGAGCAGTACTTC | CASSAHEQYF
few | TRBJ1-3 | TRBV30 | . | TGTGCCTGGAGTGTACTCCCCATAAATGGAAACACCATATATTTT | CAWSVLPINGNTIYF
many | TRBJ2-7 | TRBV24-1 | . | TGTGCCACCAGTTCAGGACAGAGCCTACGGGAGCAGTACTTC | CATSSGQSLREQYF
. | TRBJ1-2 | TRBV2 | TRBD1 | TGTGCCAGCACTATGGGACAGGGGAACTATGGCTACACCTTC | CASTMGQGNYGYTF
once | TRBJ2-7 | TRBV29-1 | . | TGCAGCGTGGGGGATGCCGGGTCCTACGAGCAGTACTTC | CSVGDAGSYEQYF